The entry below gives a single TCR beta chain sequence along with its context. Its antigen is not identified. Germline CDR1 reads SNHLY; CDR2 reads FYNNEI. There are 17 residues in the CDR3. V dropped 0 bases and J dropped 2 bases, with 16 bases sitting between them. The source of the sample is a study of T-cell memory formation after mild COVID-19. In the study overall: Each donor largely had its own TCR clusters.

The 5'RACE method, run with constant-segment primers, produced TCR alpha and TCR beta cDNA libraries (carrying sample barcodes and UMIs). TCRdb re-derived calls from the 5' RACE reads in MiXCR, one entry per CDR3 protein. Of 400,000 to 550,000 distinct CDR3 sequences in the sample, roughly 25% were seen once. Study results and caveats: Certain responding clones were present in pre-infection memory, suggesting participation of cross-reactive memory. CD4+ contracting clones were mainly CM and EM; CD8+ ones, EMRA.

The sample was PBMCs or a T cell subset sorted from them (not recorded which). The receptor was derived from an adult woman who had mild COVID-19 (a few samples of this study predate the infection). Cell type and time point are not known. The V call is TRBV2, the J call TRBJ2-5; TRBD1 is a possible D gene (6 bases). The CDR3 loop is CASSEAGRTVEQETQYF. CDR3 DNA sequence: TGTGCCAGCAGTGAAGCGGGTCGGACAGTCGAACAAGAGACCCAGTACTTC.